These 3 T cell receptor beta chains share one sample of origin, sequenced in a study of vaccination and CD4 T cells after COVID-19. With the Oncomine TCR Beta short-read assay, DNA from cultured CD4+ T cells was sequenced. MiXCR, run by TCRdb on the PCR reads, gives a single entry per CDR3 protein. The table records fewer than 20,000 distinct CDR3 sequences, 42% of them present only once. Stated treatment: approximately nine-day PBMC culture with coronavirus spike peptide pools or control peptides (ViraFEST assay). Their cognate antigens are unknown. The source material was cultured CD4+ T cells from blood. Source of these receptors: a human donor with COVID-19.

This clonotype was counted a few times. The chain links TRBV20-1 to TRBJ1-2; D is perhaps TRBD1 (5 bases). The ends were cut back, 6 bases at V and 8 bases at J, with 19 bases in the middle. CDR1 and CDR2 (germline): DFQATT, SNEGSKA (reference sequence). The CDR3 covers 13 residues. The CDR3 reads CSASPTAGSGYTF. DNA of the CDR3: TGCAGTGCCTCCCCGACAGCAGGGTCGGGCTACACCTTC.

The rearrangement links TRBV11-3 to TRBJ2-1; weak D call: TRBD1 (6 bases). V lost 7 bases to trimming and J lost 0 bases, with 10 bases between them. From germline, CDR1 is SGHNT and CDR2 YENEEA. CDR3 length: 14 amino acids. The CDR3 protein is CASMYRASYNEQFF. In DNA form, the CDR3 reads TGTGCCAGCATGTACAGGGCCTCCTACAATGAGCAGTTCTTC.

The J gene is TRBJ2-1, the V gene TRBV7-8; D assignment may be TRBD1 or TRBD2 (6 bases each). CDR1 is SGHVS, CDR2 FQNEAQ, per germline. The length of the CDR3 is 16 residues. The germline V and J ends were trimmed by 5 bases and 2 bases, with 16 bases remaining between them. CDR3 sequence: CASSLRIGGPYNEQFF. CDR3 coding DNA: TGTGCCAGCAGCCTAAGGATAGGGGGGCCCTACAATGAGCAGTTCTTC.